This T cell receptor (beta chain) was captured by sequencing in a study of blood T cell repertoires in COVID-19 (TCRdb year 2020). Context from the whole study: The collaborator samples originated in the United States, Italy and Spain and spanned the acute and convalescent phases of COVID-19. The sample metadata nearly always contained a de-identified subject ID, COVID-19 status, age in years and sex. The material from the prospective study consisted of cDNA or gDNA derived from T cells, B-cell-depleted T cells, or PBMCs. The dataset comprised deeply sampled blood TCRbeta repertoires from subjects exposed to, actively infected with, or recovered from COVID-19. The samples were drawn from two sources: the first 160 participants of the ongoing ImmuneRACE study, and 1,254 subjects contributed by 6 global collaborators. Where available, HLA class I and class II types were obtained from metadata supplied by the sample provider rather than from assay-based typing. A freely available public database, intended as a resource for researchers studying the immune response to SARS-CoV-2, is where the repertoires were released.

With regard to this clone: Its antigen is unknown. No much larger clone is present one base from it, and per-base qualities are unavailable.

The immunoSEQ Assay, a bias-controlled multiplex PCR, was used to amplify TCRbeta CDR3 regions from genomic DNA. Per the original workflow: The number of nucleated cells in each sample was estimated by amplification of reference gene primers within the assay. To quantify the absolute abundance of each unique TCRbeta CDR3 rearrangement, sequence reads were collapsed and filtered. Productive Simpson clonality was computed per sample as the square root of Simpson's diversity index over productive rearrangements. TCRdb carries this immuneACCESS record with in-frame sequences only. Its versions omit some clonotypes, under half of them owing to an unresolved V gene in the studies checked, with the rest unexplained. The V and J calls and clone size come from that table; D and trimming were worked out from the DNA. This sample lists hundreds of thousands of clones; 86% were detected once. Roughly 4% of the sample is in the top ten clones.

From the germline V gene, CDR1 is SGHDT and CDR2 is YYEEEE. CDR3 length: 18 amino acids, cysteine to phenylalanine. Of the read, only the CDR3 DNA is kept; its 54 bases are in frame from base 1. Deletion took 3 bases off V and 0 bases off J, with a span of 19 bases between the germline ends. Participants in the prospective study were aged about 18 to 100 years, lived in about two dozen United States geographic areas, and enrolled through a virtual design. In the prospective study, participants were assigned to cohorts based on the clinical history participants reported in a screening survey and a study questionnaire. A participant counted as exposed if, within 2 weeks of entering the study, that participant had been in contact with someone who had a PCR-confirmed or clinician-diagnosed COVID-19 case. Each participant in the prospective study had whole blood, serum and a nasopharyngeal or oropharyngeal swab collected by mobile phlebotomists. Additional blood draws and questionnaires over an approximately 2-month period could optionally be provided by prospective study participants. Before DNA extraction, blood samples from the prospective study were shipped at room temperature or frozen.

On the study overall, not on this receptor specifically: How much clinical and demographic metadata was included differed by source and by participant, and the metadata was provided uncurated.

Input material: PBMCs or T cells enriched from blood (not recorded which). The chain joins TRBV5-6 to TRBJ1-3, and possibly TRBD1, on 5 matching bases. The TCR comes from a woman aged 25 to 39 who had been exposed to COVID-19. The CDR3 in this case is CASSSYARGFGSGNTIYF. The DNA reads as follows: TGTGCCAGCAGCTCCTATGCTAGGGGATTTGGCTCTGGAAACACCATATATTTT.